This entry lists 3 T cell receptor beta chains sequenced from one sample in a study of breast tumors, draining lymph nodes, adjacent tissues. TCRdb fed the multiplex PCR reads into MiXCR, producing one record per CDR3 protein. The sample has approximately 89,000 distinct CDR3 sequences, about 27% seen once. The lymph nodes were axillary draining lymph nodes from breast cancer patients. Sequencing was carried out using axillary lymph node tissue. All receptors come from a female donor with breast cancer. Some clones in this sample may be carry-over from other donors' samples.

This clonotype has a count of ten or more. The CDR3 bases are TGTGCCAGCAGCTTTAGGGCTGTGGGAAGGGGTGGCTACACCTTC. This gives the protein CASSFRAVGRGGYTF. The chain couples TRBV7-9 to TRBJ1-2, with D possibly matching TRBD1 (5 bases). CDR3 length equals 15 residues. The germline CDR1 and CDR2 sequences are SEHNR and FQNEAQ (reference sequence). Between the trimmed V and J ends, which lost 3 bases and 7 bases, there was a span of 18 bases.

The chain joins TRBV29-1 to TRBJ1-2; no firm D call. CDR1 SQVTM and CDR2 ANQGSEA come from the germline V gene. V was trimmed by 4 bases and J by 1 base, leaving 10 bases between them. This CDR3 contains 13 residues. In DNA form, the CDR3 reads TGCAGCGTTGTTAGTGCCAGTAACTATGGCTACACCTTC. Amino acids: CSVVSASNYGYTF.

This clonotype appeared a single time. The chain links TRBV20-1 to TRBJ1-4; D is perhaps TRBD1 (5 bases). Trimming shortened V by 2 bases and J by 3 bases, and 19 bases separated the two germline ends. This CDR3 region has 17 residues. Germline CDR1 reads DFQATT; CDR2 reads SNEGSKA (reference sequence). CDR3 protein: CSARRDGALFSNEKLFF. The CDR3, as DNA: TGCAGTGCTAGACGGGACGGGGCCTTGTTCTCTAATGAAAAACTGTTTTTT.